These 24 T cell receptor beta chains originate from one sample sequenced in a study of cytomegalovirus exposure and HLA in healthy donors. PCR used 60 Vbeta primers and 13 Jbeta primers. TCRdb's table, derived via immunoSEQ multiplex PCR, lists solely in-frame clones and lacks some. The sample shows roughly 130,000 clones, approximately 72% of them seen only once. The sequenced sample was PBMCs. Every receptor here comes from an older woman in good health and CMV-seronegative.

This chain uses TRBV21-1 with TRBJ2-3; the table's TRBD2 call for D was not verified on the DNA. TRBV21-1 is a recognized pseudogene. The CDR3 sequence is 16 residues long. The CDR3, as DNA: TGTGCCAGCGGAGGGACTAGCGGGAGAAGCACAGATACGCAGTATTTT. Its protein product is CASGGTSGRSTDTQYF.

This clone was detected only a few times. This chain uses TRBV6-5 with TRBJ1-1; D perhaps matches TRBD1 (5 bases). Per germline, CDR1 MNHEY and CDR2 SVGAGI. CDR3 length: 15 residues. Trimming stripped 0 bases from V and 1 base from J, with 9 bases between. Here the CDR3 reads CASSYSTTGNTEAFF. The CDR3 bases are TGTGCCAGCAGTTACTCCACTACAGGGAACACTGAAGCTTTCTTT.

This rearrangement joins TRBV7-2 to TRBJ2-2; 16 bases align to TRBD2. The CDR3 has 16 residues. The germline gives CDR1 SGHTA, CDR2 FQGNSA. Trimming cost V 2 bases and J 9 bases; bases outside gene matches: 3. For the CDR3, the DNA is TGTGCCAGCAGCTTACGGGGACTAGCGGGGGGGCGGGAGCTGTTTTTT. Its translation: CASSLRGLAGGRELFF.

The chain has TRBV2 and TRBJ2-5, with 8 bases fitting TRBD1. Germline CDR1 and CDR2: SNHLY and FYNNEI. The CDR3 runs to 17 residues. V was pared by 1 base and J by 1 base, with 8 bases of the junction left unmatched. The CDR3 coding sequence is TGTGCCAGCAGTGAAGGTCGGGGACAGGACTTCCAAGAGACCCAGTACTTC. It yields the protein CASSEGRGQDFQETQYF.

The chain is built from TRBV11-2 and TRBJ2-7; 11 bases are shared with TRBD2. This CDR3 has 15 amino acids. The ends lost 4 bases at V and 5 bases at J; junction bases unmatched: 7. The germline V gene encodes CDR1 SGHAT and CDR2 FQNNGV. The CDR3 DNA reads as TGTGCCAGCAGCTCGGTCCCGACTAGCGGGGACGAGCAGTACTTC. Protein sequence: CASSSVPTSGDEQYF.

The V gene is TRBV9, the J gene TRBJ1-2, with no clear D. Trimming stripped 2 bases from V and 4 bases from J, with 9 bases between. The CDR3 totals 13 residues. CDR1 is SGDLS and CDR2 is YYNGEE in the germline V gene. The CDR3 coding sequence is TGTGCCAGCAGCGTTCCGGGGAGCTATGGCTACACCTTC. This translates into CASSVPGSYGYTF.

V is TRBV6-1 and J is TRBJ2-5; 13 bases agree with TRBD2. The CDR3 is 15 residues long. Germline V lookup: CDR1 MNHNS, CDR2 SASEGT. V lost 2 bases to trimming and J lost 4 bases; unmatched junction nucleotides: 1. The CDR3 loop reads CASSEWTSGRETQYF. The CDR3 DNA sequence: TGTGCCAGCAGTGAATGGACTAGCGGGAGAGAGACCCAGTACTTC.

V and J are TRBV19 and TRBJ2-2, with a possible D match to TRBD2 (5 bases). Germline V gene lookup returns CDR1 LNHDA and CDR2 SQIVND (reference sequence). Trimming pared 5 bases from V and 2 bases from J, leaving 9 bases between. This CDR3 comprises 14 residues. DNA for the CDR3: TGTGCCAGTAGTCGAGGGCCAAACACCGGGGAGCTGTTTTTT. Amino acids: CASSRGPNTGELFF.

V is TRBV19 and J is TRBJ2-7; 12 bases align to TRBD2. Germline V lookup: CDR1 LNHDA, CDR2 SQIVND (reference sequence). The CDR3 is made up of 15 amino acids. V dropped 0 bases and J dropped 8; count of bases not matched to a gene: 5. CDR3 coding DNA: TGTGCCAGTAGTATAGAGACTAGCGGGAGCGTTCAGCAGTACTTC. Its translation is CASSIETSGSVQQYF.

The CDR3 reads CASSSYPRTGIGEAFF. CDR3 in DNA: TGTGCCAGCAGCTCTTACCCTAGGACAGGGATTGGTGAAGCTTTCTTT. The V call is TRBV7-2, the J call TRBJ1-1, with TRBD1 matching 8 bases. The trim removed 4 bases at V and 7 bases at J, leaving 14 bases unmatched. The CDR3 extends over 16 amino acids. Germline-derived CDR1 and CDR2 are SGHTA and FQGNSA.

The chain carries TRBV19 and TRBJ2-3; 12 nucleotides agree with TRBD2. Trimming took 5 bases from V and 2 from J; bases not matched to a gene: 8. The germline V gene has CDR1 LNHDA and CDR2 SQIVND (reference sequence). The CDR3 extends over 17 amino acids. CDR3 in amino acids: CASSDPLAGGYTDTQYF. The CDR3 DNA follows: TGTGCCAGTAGTGACCCCCTAGCGGGGGGGTACACAGATACGCAGTATTTT.

The V and J genes are TRBV5-5 and TRBJ2-5; 8 bases match TRBD1. The CDR3 totals 15 residues. The V segment lost 4 bases and the J segment 5 bases; nucleotides outside the gene matches: 10. Germline CDR1 SGHKS, CDR2 YYEKEE (reference sequence). CDR3: CASSQFTGGGETQYF. The CDR3 coding sequence is TGTGCCAGCAGCCAATTCACAGGGGGAGGTGAGACCCAGTACTTC.

The chain couples TRBV7-8 to TRBJ2-3, with a possible D match to TRBD2 (6 bases). Germline V gives CDR1 SGHVS, CDR2 FQNEAQ. The CDR3 runs to 14 residues. The V end lost 4 bases, the J end lost 11 bases, and 19 bases lay between the germline ends. The CDR3 DNA follows: TGTGCCAGCAGCTCATGGGACTTTCCTACCTTGCAGTATTTT. Its protein is CASSSWDFPTLQYF. Complete variable domain (other parts from reference TRBV7-8 and TRBJ2-3): GAGVSQSPRYKVAKRGQDVALRCDPISGHVSLFWYQQALGQGPEFLTYFQNEAQLDKSGLPSDRFFAERPEGSVSTLKIQRTQQEDSAVYLCASSSWDFPTLQYFGPGTRLTVL.

This sequence joins TRBV15 and TRBJ1-4, with a tentative D call TRBD1 (5 bases). V lost 1 base to trimming and J lost 8 bases, with 14 bases between them. In germline, CDR1 is LNHNV, CDR2 YYDKDF (reference sequence). The CDR3 is made up of 15 amino acids. CDR3: CATSRARGRREKLFF. In DNA, the CDR3 is TGTGCCACCAGCAGAGCGCGGGGCCGCAGGGAAAAACTGTTTTTT. Together with reference TRBV15 and TRBJ1-4, the CDR3 gives the full variable domain: DAMVIQNPRYQVTQFGKPVTLSCSQTLNHNVMYWYQQKSSQAPKLLFHYYDKDFNNEADTPDNFQSRRPNTSFCFLDIRSPGLGDTAMYLCATSRARGRREKLFFGSGTQLSVL.

A word on this clone: Other DNA sequences of this sample code for an identical CDR3. This rearrangement joins TRBV10-3 to TRBJ2-7; TRBD2 matches 7 bases. Germline trimming cut 8 bases from V and 2 bases from J; bases unmatched to any gene: 9. The germline CDR1 and CDR2 sequences are ENHRY and SYGVKD. This CDR3 contains 14 residues. Here the CDR3 DNA reads TGTGCCATCGGTTCTAGCGGAAAACCCTACGAGCAGTACTTC. It translates to CAIGSSGKPYEQYF.

The chain combines TRBV5-1 with TRBJ2-3; possibly TRBD2 for D (6 bases). The CDR3 is 15 amino acids. V gave up 0 bases and J gave up 2 bases, with 10 bases separating them. Germline-derived CDR1 and CDR2 are SGHRS and YFSETQ. The CDR3 DNA reads as TGCGCCAGCAGCTTGGCGGGCGGGACCACAGATACGCAGTATTTT. Residues: CASSLAGGTTDTQYF.

This chain links TRBV5-4 with TRBJ1-2, with D possibly being TRBD1 (6 bases). The CDR3 sequence is 13 residues long. CDR1 is SGHNT, CDR2 YYREEE, per germline (reference sequence). Trimming shortened V by 2 bases and J by 3 bases, and 8 bases separated the two germline ends. The CDR3 region has the DNA TGTGCCAGCAGCTTAAGACAGGACTATGGCTACACCTTC. Its translation: CASSLRQDYGYTF.

The chain uses TRBV19 and TRBJ2-3, with 7 bases identical to TRBD1. With V trimmed by 8 bases and J by 3 bases, 11 bases remained unmatched. The CDR3 covers 15 residues. The germline V gene has CDR1 LNHDA and CDR2 SQIVND (reference sequence). CDR3 amino acids: CASAYATTGTDTQYF. CDR3 nucleotide sequence: TGTGCCAGTGCATATGCAACGACAGGGACAGATACGCAGTATTTT. Based on the CDR3 plus reference TRBV19 and TRBJ2-3, the full variable domain is DGGITQSPKYLFRKEGQNVTLSCEQNLNHDAMYWYRQDPGQGLRLIYYSQIVNDFQKGDIAEGYSVSREKKESFPLTVTSAQKNPTAFYLCASAYATTGTDTQYFGPGTRLTVL.

The chain uses TRBV9 and TRBJ2-7; D not certain. This CDR3 region has 14 residues. Germline-derived CDR1 and CDR2 are SGDLS and YYNGEE. The V gene lost 4 bases and the J gene lost 0 bases, with 11 bases spanning the gap. The CDR3 DNA reads as TGTGCCAGCAGCCCCTTTCCTAGCTCCTACGAGCAGTACTTC. This gives the protein CASSPFPSSYEQYF. Variable domain in full (rest from reference TRBV9 and TRBJ2-7): DSGVTQTPKHLITATGQRVTLRCSPRSGDLSVYWYQQSLDQGLQFLIQYYNGEERAKGNILERFSAQQFPDLHSELNLSSLELGDSALYFCASSPFPSSYEQYFGPGTRLTVT.

About this clone: A junction boundary mismatches the germline segment, possibly from a read error. The gene calls are TRBV7-7 and TRBJ2-7, with D tentatively TRBD1 (6 bases). CDR1 and CDR2 (germline): SSHAT, FNYEAQ (reference sequence). This CDR3 region has 13 residues. CDR3 sequence reads: CASSLGTGREQYF. DNA for the CDR3: TGTGCTAGCAGCTTAGGAACAGGGCGCGAGCAGTACTTC.

The J gene is TRBJ2-7, the V gene TRBV5-1; D is perhaps TRBD1 (5 bases). V lost 5 bases and J 6 bases, leaving 9 bases between the germline ends. CDR1 SGHRS and CDR2 YFSETQ come from the germline V gene. The CDR3 contains 11 residues. The CDR3 region has the DNA TGCGCCAGCAGGCAGGGAATCGAGCAGTACTTC. It codes for CASRQGIEQYF.

A note on this clone: Additional DNA sequences in this sample encode the identical CDR3. The chain couples TRBV11-1 to TRBJ2-6; D unresolved. Trimming removed 0 bases from V and 2 bases from J, with 5 bases in between. CDR1 and CDR2 (germline): SGHAT, FQDESV (reference sequence). The CDR3 consists of 15 residues. The CDR3 loop is CASSLASAGANVLTF. CDR3 DNA sequence: TGTGCCAGCAGCTTAGCTTCCGCTGGGGCCAACGTCCTGACTTTC.

V and J are TRBV7-9 and TRBJ2-2, with D perhaps TRBD2 (6 bases). The CDR3 sequence is 15 residues long. Germline V gene sequence: CDR1 SEHNR, CDR2 FQNEAQ (reference sequence). V was clipped by 6 bases and J by 2 bases, with 13 bases between them. CDR3 coding DNA: TGTGCCAGCAGGGAAGCGGGTCCTAACACCGGGGAGCTGTTTTTT. Translating gives CASREAGPNTGELFF.

This clone has only a few counts. The chain recombines TRBV11-3 with TRBJ1-5; D gene ambiguous. The CDR3 has 15 residues. CDR1 is SGHNT and CDR2 is YENEEA in the germline V gene. V dropped 5 bases and J dropped 3 bases, with 14 bases sitting between them. The CDR3 loop reads CASSPARGLNQPQHF. CDR3 bases: TGTGCCAGCAGCCCGGCTCGGGGTCTCAATCAGCCCCAGCATTTT. Full variable domain (rest looked up from reference TRBV11-3 and TRBJ1-5): EAGVVQSPRYKIIEKKQPVAFWCNPISGHNTLYWYLQNLGQGPELLIRYENEEAVDDSQLPKDRFSAERLKGVDSTLKIQPAELGDSAVYLCASSPARGLNQPQHFGDGTRLSIL.